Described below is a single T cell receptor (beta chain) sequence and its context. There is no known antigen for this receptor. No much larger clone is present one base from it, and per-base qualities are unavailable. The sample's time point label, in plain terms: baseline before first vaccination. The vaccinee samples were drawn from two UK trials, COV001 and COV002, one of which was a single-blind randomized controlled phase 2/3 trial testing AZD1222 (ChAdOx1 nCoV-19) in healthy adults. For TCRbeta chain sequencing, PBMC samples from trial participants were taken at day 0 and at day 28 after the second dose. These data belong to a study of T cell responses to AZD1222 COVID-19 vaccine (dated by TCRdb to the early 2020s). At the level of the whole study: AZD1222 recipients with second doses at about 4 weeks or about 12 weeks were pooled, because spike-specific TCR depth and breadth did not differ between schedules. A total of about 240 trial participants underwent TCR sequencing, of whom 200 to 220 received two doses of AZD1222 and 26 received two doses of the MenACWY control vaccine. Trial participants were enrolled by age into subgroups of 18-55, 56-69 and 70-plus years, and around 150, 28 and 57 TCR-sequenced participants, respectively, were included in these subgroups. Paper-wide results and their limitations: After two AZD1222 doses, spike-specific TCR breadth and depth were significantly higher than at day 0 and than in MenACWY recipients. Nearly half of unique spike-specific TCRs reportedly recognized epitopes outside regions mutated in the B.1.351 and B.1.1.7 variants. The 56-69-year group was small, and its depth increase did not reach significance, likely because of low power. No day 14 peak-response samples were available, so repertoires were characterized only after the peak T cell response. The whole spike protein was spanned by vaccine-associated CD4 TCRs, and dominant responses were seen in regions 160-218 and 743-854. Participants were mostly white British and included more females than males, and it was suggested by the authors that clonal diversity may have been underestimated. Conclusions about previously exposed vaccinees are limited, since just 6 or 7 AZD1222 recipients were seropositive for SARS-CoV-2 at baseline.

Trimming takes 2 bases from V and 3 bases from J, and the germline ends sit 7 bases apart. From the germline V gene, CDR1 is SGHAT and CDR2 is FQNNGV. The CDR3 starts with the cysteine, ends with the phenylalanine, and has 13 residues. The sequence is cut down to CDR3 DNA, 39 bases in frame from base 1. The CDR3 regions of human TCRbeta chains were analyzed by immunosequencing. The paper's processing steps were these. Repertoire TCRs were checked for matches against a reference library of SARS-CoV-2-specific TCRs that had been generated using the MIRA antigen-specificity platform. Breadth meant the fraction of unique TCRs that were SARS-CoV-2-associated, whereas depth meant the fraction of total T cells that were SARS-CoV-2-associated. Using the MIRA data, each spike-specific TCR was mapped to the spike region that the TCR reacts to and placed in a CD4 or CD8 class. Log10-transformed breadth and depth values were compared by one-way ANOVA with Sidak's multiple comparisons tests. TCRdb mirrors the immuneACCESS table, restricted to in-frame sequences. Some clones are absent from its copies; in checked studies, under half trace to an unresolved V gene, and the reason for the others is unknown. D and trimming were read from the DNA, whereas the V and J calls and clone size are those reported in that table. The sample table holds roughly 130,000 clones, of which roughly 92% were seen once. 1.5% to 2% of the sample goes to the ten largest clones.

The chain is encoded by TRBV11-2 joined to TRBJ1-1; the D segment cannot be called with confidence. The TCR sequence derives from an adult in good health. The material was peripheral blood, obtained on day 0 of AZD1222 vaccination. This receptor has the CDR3 CASSLTEDTEAFF. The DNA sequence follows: TGTGCCAGCAGCTTAACTGAGGACACTGAAGCTTTCTTT.